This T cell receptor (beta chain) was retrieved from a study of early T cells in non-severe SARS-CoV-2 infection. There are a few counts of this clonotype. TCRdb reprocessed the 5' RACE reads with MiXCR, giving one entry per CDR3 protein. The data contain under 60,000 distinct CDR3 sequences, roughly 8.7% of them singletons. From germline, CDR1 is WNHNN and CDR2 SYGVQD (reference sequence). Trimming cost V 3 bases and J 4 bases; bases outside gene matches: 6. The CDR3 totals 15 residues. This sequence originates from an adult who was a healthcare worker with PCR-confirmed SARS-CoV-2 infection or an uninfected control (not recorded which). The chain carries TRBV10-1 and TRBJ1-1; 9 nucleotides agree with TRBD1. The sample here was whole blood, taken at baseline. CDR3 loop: CASSDGGQGSTEAFF. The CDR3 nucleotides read TGCGCCAGCAGTGATGGAGGACAGGGGTCCACTGAAGCTTTCTTT.